This T cell receptor (beta chain) was sequenced during a study of T cell repertoires in cytomegalovirus infection. Study-level background: Well-studied HLA-B-restricted CMV epitopes were used in the study alongside recently identified HLA-C-restricted ones. Carrying CMV and the relevant HLA type showed in public TCR beta signatures.

On this clonotype itself: Its antigen is undetermined.

TCRdb re-called the reads with MiXCR, one entry per CDR3 protein. Of hundreds of thousands of distinct CDR3 sequences in the sample, roughly 30% were seen once. Trimming at V came to 5 bases and at J to 4 bases, leaving 11 bases not matched to a gene. There are 18 residues in the CDR3. Germline assignment: CDR1 SNHLY and CDR2 FYNNEI. The study, taken as a whole, reports: Public TCR beta family frequency separated CMV-and-HLA carriers, including in an independent cohort. Clonotype analysis showed dominance of the ex vivo response by HLA-C-restricted CMV-specific TCR beta clonotypes.

This clonotype was obtained from a human donor in good health (CMV status not recorded). Some clones in this sample may be carry-over from other donors' samples. V and J are TRBV2 and TRBJ2-1; 13 positions agree with TRBD2. The starting material was cultured PBMCs, obtained from culture after CMV antigen stimulation. CDR3 in DNA: TGTGCCAGCAGTAACCGGATGCGGACTAGCGGGGGTTACAATGAGCAGTTCTTC. This gives the protein CASSNRMRTSGGYNEQFF.